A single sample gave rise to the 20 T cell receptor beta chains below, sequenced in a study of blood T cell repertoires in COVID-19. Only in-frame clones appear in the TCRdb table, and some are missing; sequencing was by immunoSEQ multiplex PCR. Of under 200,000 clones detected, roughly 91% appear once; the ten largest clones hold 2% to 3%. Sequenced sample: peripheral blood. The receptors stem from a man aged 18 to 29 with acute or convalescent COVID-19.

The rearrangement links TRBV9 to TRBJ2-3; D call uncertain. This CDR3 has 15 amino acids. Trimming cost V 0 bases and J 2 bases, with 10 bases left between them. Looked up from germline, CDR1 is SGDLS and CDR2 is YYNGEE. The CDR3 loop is CASSVGWPSTDTQYF. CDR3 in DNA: TGTGCCAGCAGCGTAGGCTGGCCTTCCACAGATACGCAGTATTTT.

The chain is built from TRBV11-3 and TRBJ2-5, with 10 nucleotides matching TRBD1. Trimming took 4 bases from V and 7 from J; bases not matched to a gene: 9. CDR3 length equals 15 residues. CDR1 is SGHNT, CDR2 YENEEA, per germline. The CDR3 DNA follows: TGTGCCAGCAGCTCCGGGACAGGGGCGGATGGGACCCAGTACTTC. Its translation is CASSSGTGADGTQYF.

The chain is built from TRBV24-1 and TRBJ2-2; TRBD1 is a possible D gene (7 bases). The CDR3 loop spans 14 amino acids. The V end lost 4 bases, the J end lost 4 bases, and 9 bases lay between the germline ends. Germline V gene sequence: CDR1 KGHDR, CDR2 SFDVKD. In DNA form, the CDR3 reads TGTGCCACCAGTGACAGGGGGGTCACCGGGGAGCTGTTTTTT. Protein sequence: CATSDRGVTGELFF.

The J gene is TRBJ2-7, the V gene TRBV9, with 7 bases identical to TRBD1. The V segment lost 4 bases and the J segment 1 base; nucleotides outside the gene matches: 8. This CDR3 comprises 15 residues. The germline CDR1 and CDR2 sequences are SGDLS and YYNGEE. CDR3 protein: CASSPGGPLSYEQYF. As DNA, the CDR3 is TGTGCCAGCAGCCCAGGGGGTCCCTTATCCTACGAGCAGTACTTC.

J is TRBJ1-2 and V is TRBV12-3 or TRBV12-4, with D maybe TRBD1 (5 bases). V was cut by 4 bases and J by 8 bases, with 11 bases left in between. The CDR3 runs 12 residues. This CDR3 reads CASSWQGYGYTF. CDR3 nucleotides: TGTGCCAGCAGTTGGCAGGGTTACGGCTACACCTTC.

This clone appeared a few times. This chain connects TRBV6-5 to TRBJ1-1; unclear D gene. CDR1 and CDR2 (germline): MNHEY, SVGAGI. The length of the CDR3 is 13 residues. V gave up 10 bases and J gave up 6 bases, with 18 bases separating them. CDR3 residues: CAIKITGVSEAFF. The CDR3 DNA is TGTGCCATCAAAATCACCGGGGTCTCTGAAGCTTTCTTT.

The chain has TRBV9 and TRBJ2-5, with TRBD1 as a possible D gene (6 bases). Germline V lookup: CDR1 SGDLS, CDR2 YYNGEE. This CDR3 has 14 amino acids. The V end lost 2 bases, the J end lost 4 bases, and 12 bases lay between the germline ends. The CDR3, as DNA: TGTGCCAGCAGCGTCTCCCCCAGGGGAGAGACCCAGTACTTC. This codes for CASSVSPRGETQYF.

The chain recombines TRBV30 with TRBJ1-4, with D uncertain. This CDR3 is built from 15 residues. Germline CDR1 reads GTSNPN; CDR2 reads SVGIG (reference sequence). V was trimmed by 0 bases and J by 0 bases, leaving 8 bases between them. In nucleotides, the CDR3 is TGTGCCTGGAGTGTCCTCATAGCAACTAATGAAAAACTGTTTTTT. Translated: CAWSVLIATNEKLFF.

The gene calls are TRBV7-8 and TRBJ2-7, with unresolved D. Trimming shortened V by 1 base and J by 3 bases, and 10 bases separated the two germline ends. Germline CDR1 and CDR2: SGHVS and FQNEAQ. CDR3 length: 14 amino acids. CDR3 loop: CASSLDSLGYEQYF. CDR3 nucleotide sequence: TGTGCCAGCAGCTTAGACAGCCTGGGCTACGAGCAGTACTTC.

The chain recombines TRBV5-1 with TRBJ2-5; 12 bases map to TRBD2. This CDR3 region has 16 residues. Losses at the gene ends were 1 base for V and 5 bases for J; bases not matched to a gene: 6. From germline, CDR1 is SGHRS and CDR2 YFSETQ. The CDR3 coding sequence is TGCGCCAGCAGCTTGAGGACTAGCGGGGTTCAGGAGACCCAGTACTTC. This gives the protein CASSLRTSGVQETQYF.

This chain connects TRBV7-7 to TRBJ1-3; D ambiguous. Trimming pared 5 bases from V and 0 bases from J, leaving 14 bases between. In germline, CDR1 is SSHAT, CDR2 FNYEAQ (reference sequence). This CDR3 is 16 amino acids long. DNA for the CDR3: TGTGCCAGCAGCCTTCTCCCGCCGAGCTCTGGAAACACCATATATTTT. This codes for CASSLLPPSSGNTIYF.

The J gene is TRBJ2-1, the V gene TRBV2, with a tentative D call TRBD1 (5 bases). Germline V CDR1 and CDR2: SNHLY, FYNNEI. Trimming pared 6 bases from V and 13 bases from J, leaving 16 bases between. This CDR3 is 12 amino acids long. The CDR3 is CASSPDSRGQFF. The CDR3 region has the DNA TGTGCCAGCAGCCCCGACAGTAGAGGTCAGTTCTTC.

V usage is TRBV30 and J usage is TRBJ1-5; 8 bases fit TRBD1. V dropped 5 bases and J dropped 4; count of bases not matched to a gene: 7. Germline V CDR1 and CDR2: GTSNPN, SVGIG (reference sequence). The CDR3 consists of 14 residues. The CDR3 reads CAWGPGQGNQPQHF. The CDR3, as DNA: TGTGCCTGGGGCCCCGGACAGGGTAATCAGCCCCAGCATTTT.

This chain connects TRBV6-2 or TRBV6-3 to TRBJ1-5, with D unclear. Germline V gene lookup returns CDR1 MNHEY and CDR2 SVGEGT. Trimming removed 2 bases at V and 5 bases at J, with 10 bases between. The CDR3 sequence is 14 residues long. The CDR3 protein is CASSYEADYQPQHF. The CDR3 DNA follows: TGTGCCAGCAGTTACGAGGCGGATTATCAGCCCCAGCATTTT.

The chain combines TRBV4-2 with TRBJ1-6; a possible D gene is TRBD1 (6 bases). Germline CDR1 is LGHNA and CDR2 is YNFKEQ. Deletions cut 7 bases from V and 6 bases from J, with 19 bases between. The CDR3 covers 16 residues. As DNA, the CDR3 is TGTGCCAGCACCCCTACCCAGCCGGACAGTAATTCACCCCTCCACTTT. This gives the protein CASTPTQPDSNSPLHF.

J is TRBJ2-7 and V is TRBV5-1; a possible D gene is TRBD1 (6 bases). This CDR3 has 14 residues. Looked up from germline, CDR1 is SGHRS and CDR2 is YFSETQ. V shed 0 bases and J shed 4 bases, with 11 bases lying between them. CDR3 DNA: TGCGCCAGCAGCTTGGGGACAGCATCGTACGAGCAGTACTTC. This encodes CASSLGTASYEQYF.

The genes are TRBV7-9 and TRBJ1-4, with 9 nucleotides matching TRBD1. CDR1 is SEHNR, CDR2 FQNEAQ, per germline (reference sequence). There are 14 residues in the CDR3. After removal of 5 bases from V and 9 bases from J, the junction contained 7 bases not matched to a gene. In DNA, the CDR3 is TGTGCCAGCAGCATCGGACAGGGGCGGAAAAAACTGTTTTTT. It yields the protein CASSIGQGRKKLFF.

The CDR3 nucleotides are TGTGCCAGCAGCTCGGGGGGGACATCCGGGTCACCCCTCCACTTT. Translated: CASSSGGTSGSPLHF. This chain links TRBV13 with TRBJ1-6; TRBD1 is a possible D gene (6 bases). Trimming left V 4 bases short and J 10 bases short, with 17 bases between. The CDR3 has 15 amino acids. Germline loops: CDR1 PRHDT, CDR2 FYEKMQ (reference sequence).

The CDR3 DNA follows: TGTGCCAGCAGCGCGACTAGCGGGAGTGAAGGTACGCAGTATTTT. Amino acids: CASSATSGSEGTQYF. The chain couples TRBV9 to TRBJ2-3, with 12 bases identical to TRBD2. From germline, CDR1 is SGDLS and CDR2 YYNGEE. The CDR3 loop spans 15 amino acids. V shed 3 bases and J 8 bases; nucleotides not matched to a gene: 7.

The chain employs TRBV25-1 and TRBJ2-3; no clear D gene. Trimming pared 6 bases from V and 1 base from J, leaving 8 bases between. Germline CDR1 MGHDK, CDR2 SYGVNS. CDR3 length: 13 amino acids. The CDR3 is CASRREGTDTQYF. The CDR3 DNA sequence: TGTGCCAGCAGGAGAGAGGGCACAGATACGCAGTATTTT.